This T cell receptor (beta chain) is drawn from a study of blood T cell repertoires in COVID-19 (dated by TCRdb to 2020 to 2022). General notes on the study: The collaborator samples originated in the United States, Italy and Spain and spanned the acute and convalescent phases of COVID-19. Sample metadata almost always included a de-identified subject ID, COVID-19 status, age in years and sex. The prospective study material was composed of cDNA or gDNA derived from T cells, B-cell-depleted T cells, or PBMCs. The samples were drawn from two sources: the first 160 participants of the ongoing ImmuneRACE study, and over 1,000 subjects contributed by 6 global collaborators. Subjects who had been exposed to COVID-19, were actively infected with it, or had recovered from it provided the deeply sampled blood TCRbeta repertoires that made up the dataset. A freely available public database, intended as a resource for researchers studying the immune response to SARS-CoV-2, is where the repertoires were released. Where available, HLA class I and class II types were taken from metadata supplied by the sample provider and were not determined by assay-based typing.

General findings and caveats noted by the study authors: How much clinical and demographic metadata was included differed by source and by participant, and the metadata was provided uncurated.

TCRbeta CDR3 regions were amplified from genomic DNA using the immunoSEQ Assay, a bias-controlled multiplex PCR. The published analysis was carried out like this. Nucleated cell counts per sample were estimated from amplification of reference gene primers within the assay. To quantify the absolute abundance of each unique TCRbeta CDR3 rearrangement, sequence reads were collapsed and filtered. For each sample, productive Simpson clonality was calculated as the square root of Simpson's diversity index over productive rearrangements. The table comes from immuneACCESS by way of TCRdb, which keeps in-frame sequences with V and J called. Part of the clones is missing from these tables; in studies checked, under half for an unresolved V gene and the rest for unknown reasons. V and J calls and clone size are those listed in that table; D and trimming were worked out from the DNA. Across this sample there are 200,000 to 250,000 clones, with about 88% seen only once. The ten largest clones add up to 10% of the sample.

Comments on this clone: There is no known antigen for this receptor. The sample holds no much larger clone one base away, and base qualities are not on file.

One collaborating source in Seattle enrolled patients during active infection and followed them longitudinally through the course of disease. Whole blood was collected in K2EDTA tubes by collaborating institutions according to the institutions' own protocols. For TCRbeta analysis, collaborator samples were shipped as frozen whole blood, as isolated PBMCs, or as DNA extracted from either sample type. The CDR3 holds 16 amino acids from the cysteine to the phenylalanine. Of the read, only the CDR3 DNA is kept; its 48 bases are in frame from base 1. Reading the germline V gene gives CDR1 MNHNS and CDR2 SASEGT. V is cut by 4 bases and J by 4 bases, and the space between the germline ends is 14 bases.

The V and J genes are TRBV6-1 and TRBJ1-6; TRBD1 is perhaps the D gene, given 5 matching bases. The TCR was taken from a woman between 45 and 60 years old with COVID-19, enrolled during active disease. The sequenced material came from peripheral blood. Here the CDR3 is given as CASSGKLDTYNSPLHF. In nucleotide form, the sequence is TGTGCCAGCAGTGGGAAATTGGACACGTATAATTCACCCCTCCACTTT.